The 5 T cell receptor beta chains reported below all come from one sample, sequenced in a study of CXCR3-negative and CXCR3-positive naive CD8 T cells. The study, taken as a whole, reports: TRB CDR3s were more hydrophobic in CXCR3-positive than in CXCR3-negative naive cells.

The antigens these receptors bind are not known. With UMI labels, 5' RACE was used to prepare the TRB cDNA libraries. TCRdb re-called the 5' RACE reads and shows each CDR3 protein once, DNA omitted. Here the sample table reports over 95,000 distinct CDR3 sequences. The sample was naive CXCR3+ CD8+ T cells from blood. Described subset: CD45RO-CCR7+CD27+CD95- naive CD8+ T cells expressing CXCR3 (TNR3+). These receptors were collected from a human donor in good health. Some clones in this sample may be carry-over from other donors' samples.

This chain uses TRBV2 with TRBJ2-3; the D gene TCRdb calls, TRBD2, cannot be checked with no DNA. In germline, CDR1 is SNHLY, CDR2 FYNNEI. The CDR3 is 16 residues long. CDR3 protein: CASSAGTSLYYDTQYF.

This chain uses TRBV4-1 with TRBJ2-2. CDR3 length: 13 amino acids. Germline V CDR1 and CDR2: MGHRA, YSYEKL. This CDR3 is CASSQPVTGELFF.

This chain joins TRBV3-1 and TRBJ2-7. The CDR3 has 15 residues. Germline V gene lookup returns CDR1 LGHDT and CDR2 YNNKEL (reference sequence). CDR3 protein: CASSQDETVRYEQYF.

This rearrangement joins TRBV12-3 or TRBV12-4 to TRBJ2-3; the D call from TCRdb, TRBD1, cannot be confirmed without DNA. The CDR3 extends over 14 amino acids. The CDR3 spells CASSLGNGADTQYF.

The chain combines TRBV12-3 or TRBV12-4 with TRBJ2-5. The CDR3 runs 15 residues. CDR3 amino acids: CASSSLYDEAETQYF.